This TCR beta chain was sequenced during a study of human T cells and chemical hapten exposure. TCRdb itself ran the RACE reads through MiXCR, one entry per CDR3 protein. The sample records some 340,000 distinct CDR3 sequences, 6% to 8.5% being singletons. This clonotype showed up many times. Germline loops: CDR1 SGHVS, CDR2 FQNEAQ. Trimming took 4 bases from V and 2 from J; bases not matched to a gene: 10. The CDR3 is 17 amino acids. The time point: patch test 1, 2 weeks after DPC sensitization. The treatment is: therapeutic diphenylcyclopropenone sensitization with weekly scalp DPC. Patients had alopecia, were aged 18 to 70, and were not pregnant.

The sample here was whole blood, taken in connection with sensitization to the hapten diphenylcyclopropenone (DPC). The chain joins TRBV7-8 to TRBJ2-3; 9 positions agree with TRBD1. This TCR came from a woman aged 18-29 years with alopecia areata. Some clones in this sample may be carry-over from other donors' samples. CDR3 sequence reads: CASSSPGDRATTDTQYF. The CDR3 DNA sequence: TGTGCCAGCAGCTCCCCCGGGGACAGGGCCACCACAGATACGCAGTATTTT.